This T cell receptor (beta chain) was identified during a study of T cell repertoires in cytomegalovirus infection (dated by TCRdb to about 2019). Regarding the study in general: Donor HLA type was relevant to the analysis, as public TCR beta signatures indicated carriage of CMV infection together with the matching HLA type.

Sequenced on an Illumina HiSeq 1500. In-frame beta chains were kept once TCRdb had trimmed the public reads at Q25 with fastp and called clones with MiXCR. Under each unique CDR3 protein, matching rows form one entry showing the most common genes and DNA. The sample table contains hundreds of thousands of distinct CDR3 sequences; only one count was recorded for roughly 24% of them. Less than 9.5% of the sample comes from the top ten. What the work shows at the level of the full study, not this receptor alone: Cumulative frequency of public TCR beta family members discriminated carriers of CMV infection plus the relevant HLA type in this cohort and an independent 352-donor cohort. The ex vivo response was dominated by HLA-C-restricted CMV-specific TCR beta clonotypes, which also provided the single most frequent clonotype in two of eight donors.

This clonotype was detected many times. No antigen is known for it. The sample holds no much larger clone one base away, and base qualities are not on file. The CDR3, from cysteine to phenylalanine, totals 14 residues. Only the CDR3 portion is preserved as DNA: 42 bases, with reading frame beginning at the first base. The germline ends are 17 bases apart after V is trimmed by 7 bases and J by 7 bases. Sequences SGHVS (CDR1) and FQNEAQ (CDR2) are obtained from the germline V gene. This TCR came from a human donor in good health (CMV status not recorded). Some clones in this sample may be carry-over from other donors' samples. The chain uses TRBV7-8 and TRBJ2-1; the D call could be TRBD1 or TRBD2, with each sharing 5 bases. Source material: CD8+ T cells from PBMCs. DNA sequence: TGTGCCAGCACCCTAGTACGGGGCATGAATGAGCAGTTCTTC. It translates as CASTLVRGMNEQFF.